These T cell receptor beta chains were read from a single sample in a study of blood T cells in healthy people across ages. TCRdb reprocessed the 5' RACE reads via MiXCR and lists one record per CDR3 protein. The table lists about 780,000 distinct CDR3 sequences, 25% to 30% of them singletons. Separately, the same data were catalogued under a study of T cells of mothers and their children.

Sequencing used blood. All receptors derive from a boy aged 5-17 years in good health. Both conserved end residues are part of each CDR3. D genes are given only for firm matches. Size is stated for part of the rows, as once, few or many counts, or as a class when the clone is expanded.

clone_size,d_call,v_call,j_call,cdr3_aa,cdr3_nt
few,NA,TRBV29-1,TRBJ2-5,CSVGWQGETQYF,TGCAGCGTTGGATGGCAGGGAGAGACCCAGTACTTC
NA,TRBD2,TRBV5-1,TRBJ2-5,CSSSPGLAGAQETQYF,TGCTCCAGCAGCCCGGGACTAGCGGGGGCCCAAGAGACCCAGTACTTC
NA,NA,TRBV7-9,TRBJ1-2,CASSLDAYGYTF,TGTGCCAGCAGCTTAGACGCGTATGGCTACACCTTC
NA,TRBD1,TRBV12-3/TRBV12-4,TRBJ2-4,CASRITGGQSIQYF,TGTGCCAGCAGGATAACAGGGGGTCAGAGCATTCAGTACTTC
NA,NA,TRBV7-9,TRBJ2-1,CASSLGLEHLNEQFF,TGTGCCAGCAGCTTAGGGCTAGAGCACCTTAATGAGCAGTTCTTC
few,NA,TRBV6-5,TRBJ2-1,CASSLDFHEQFF,TGTGCCAGCAGCTTGGACTTCCATGAGCAGTTCTTC
NA,TRBD1,TRBV29-1,TRBJ2-7,CSTRQGAYYEQYF,TGCAGCACCCGACAGGGAGCTTACTACGAGCAGTACTTC
NA,NA,TRBV14,TRBJ1-4,CASSPSSVVSNEKLFF,TGTGCCAGCAGCCCCTCCTCGGTTGTGTCTAATGAAAAACTGTTTTTT
few,TRBD1,TRBV25-1,TRBJ2-7,CASSDRDRGKYEQYF,TGTGCCAGCAGTGACCGAGACAGGGGAAAGTACGAGCAGTACTTC
NA,NA,TRBV5-1,TRBJ1-1,CASSQRTGGNVGEAFF,TGCGCCAGCAGCCAAAGGACGGGGGGAAACGTCGGTGAAGCTTTCTTT
NA,NA,TRBV12-3/TRBV12-4,TRBJ2-5,CASSLEAGRETQYF,TGTGCCAGCAGTTTAGAGGCAGGGAGGGAGACCCAGTACTTC
few,TRBD1,TRBV6-5,TRBJ1-2,CASSPDRGNSYGYTF,TGTGCCAGCAGTCCTGACAGGGGAAACAGCTATGGCTACACCTTC
once,NA,TRBV7-9,TRBJ2-5,CATRLGETQYF,TGTGCCACCAGACTAGGGGAGACCCAGTACTTC
NA,TRBD1,TRBV3-1,TRBJ2-5,CASSRWGQGRETQYF,TGTGCCAGCAGCCGCTGGGGACAGGGACGAGAGACCCAGTACTTC
NA,TRBD2,TRBV27,TRBJ2-5,CASTTTSGESRQCF,TGTGCCAGCACTACTACTAGCGGGGAGTCAAGGCAGTGCTTC
NA,NA,TRBV12-3/TRBV12-4,TRBJ1-1,CASSYVGRYAFF,TGTGCCAGCAGTTATGTGGGGCGCTACGCTTTCTTT
NA,TRBD2,TRBV12-3/TRBV12-4,TRBJ2-7,CASSLNGPRGRQYF,TGTGCCAGCAGTTTGAACGGTCCCCGCGGGAGGCAGTACTTC
few,NA,TRBV5-1,TRBJ2-5,CASSFRGRDGETQYF,TGCGCCAGCAGCTTTCGAGGCCGGGACGGGGAGACCCAGTACTTC
NA,NA,TRBV19,TRBJ2-4,CASSKGRENIQYF,TGTGCCAGTAGTAAGGGACGCGAAAACATTCAGTACTTC
few,NA,TRBV5-1,TRBJ2-5,CASSSDRKGSWETQYF,TGCGCCAGCAGTTCGGACCGAAAGGGAAGTTGGGAGACCCAGTACTTC
many,NA,TRBV3-1,TRBJ1-4,CASSDPGTGLLF,TGTGCCAGCAGCGACCCGGGGACGGGCCTTTTATTT
few,NA,TRBV5-1,TRBJ2-5,CASSLGVNREETQYF,TGCGCCAGCAGCTTAGGCGTTAACAGGGAAGAGACCCAGTACTTC
NA,NA,TRBV6-5,TRBJ2-3,CASSYVGGTDTQYF,TGTGCCAGCAGTTACGTGGGGGGCACAGATACGCAGTATTTT
many,NA,TRBV5-1,TRBJ2-6,CASSLEGGSGANVLTF,TGTGCCAGCAGTTTAGAGGGGGGCTCTGGGGCCAACGTCCTGACTTTC
NA,NA,TRBV6-5,TRBJ1-6,CASQGAFNSPLHF,TGTGCCAGCCAAGGGGCATTTAATTCACCCCTCCACTTT
many,NA,TRBV28,TRBJ2-5,CASSRLQETQYF,TGTGCCAGCAGTAGACTCCAAGAGACCCAGTACTTC
NA,NA,TRBV5-1,TRBJ1-1,CASSPLGGGIDTEAFF,TGCGCCAGCAGTCCGCTTGGGGGGGGCATAGACACTGAAGCCTTCTTT
NA,NA,TRBV15,TRBJ2-4,CATSRDLPGTSVNIQYF,TGTGCCACCAGCAGAGATCTCCCTGGGACATCCGTAAACATTCAGTACTTC
NA,NA,TRBV12-3/TRBV12-4,TRBJ1-2,CASSLRRSGYTF,TGTGCCAGCAGTTTAAGACGAAGTGGCTACACCTTC